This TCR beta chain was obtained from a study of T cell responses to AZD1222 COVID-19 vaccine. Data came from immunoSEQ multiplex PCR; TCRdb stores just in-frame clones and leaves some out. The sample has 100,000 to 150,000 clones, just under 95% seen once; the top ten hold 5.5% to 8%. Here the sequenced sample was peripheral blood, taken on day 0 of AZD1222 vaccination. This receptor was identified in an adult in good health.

CDR3 DNA sequence: TGCGCCAGCAGCGAAGGGGATTCCTTCACTAGTTTCGGCGAGCAGTACTTC. This gives the protein CASSEGDSFTSFGEQYF. The V gene is TRBV5-1, the J gene TRBJ2-7; D might be TRBD1 or TRBD2, each matching 5 bases. Germline V gene data show CDR1 as SGHRS and CDR2 as YFSETQ. This CDR3 contains 17 residues. V was clipped by 4 bases and J by 6 bases, with 26 bases between them.